The 15 T cell receptor beta chains reported below all come from one sample, sequenced in a study of CD8+ T cells in alopecia areata. As the sequencing template, cDNA was produced by extracting RNA and reverse transcribing it. Sequencing was performed with immunoSEQ multiplex PCR; in TCRdb, only in-frame clones are kept and a portion is missing. The repertoire holds around 160,000 clones, with about 87% as singletons. Sample: CD8+ T cells sorted from blood, taken at week 0. These receptors came from a human donor with alopecia areata.

The V call is TRBV9, the J call TRBJ1-1; no firm D call. Germline V CDR1 and CDR2: SGDLS, YYNGEE. Trimming removed 3 bases from V and 1 base from J, with 7 bases in between. The CDR3 runs to 13 residues. CDR3 protein: CASSEQPNTEAFF. For the CDR3, the DNA is TGTGCCAGCAGCGAACAGCCGAACACTGAAGCTTTCTTT.

The V and J genes are TRBV5-4 and TRBJ2-3, with TRBD2 identical over 7 bases. Looked up from germline, CDR1 is SGHNT and CDR2 is YYREEE (reference sequence). Germline trimming cut 2 bases from V and 1 base from J; bases unmatched to any gene: 4. The CDR3 is made up of 15 amino acids. In DNA form, the CDR3 reads TGTGCCAGCAGCTTTACTAGCGCTGGCACAGATACGCAGTATTTT. Its protein is CASSFTSAGTDTQYF.

The rearrangement joins TRBV7-3 to TRBJ2-1; 10 bases fit TRBD2. The germline CDR1 and CDR2 sequences are SGHTA and FQGTGA. CDR3 length equals 15 residues. The V segment lost 5 bases and the J segment 5 bases; nucleotides outside the gene matches: 6. The CDR3 is CASSILAGVNNEQFF. CDR3 sequence (DNA): TGTGCCAGCAGCATTCTAGCGGGGGTTAACAATGAGCAGTTCTTC.

The chain combines TRBV11-2 with TRBJ2-7; 9 positions agree with TRBD1. The V gene end was trimmed by 0 bases and the J gene end by 0 bases; junction bases not matched to a gene: 3. This CDR3 has 16 amino acids. Germline V gives CDR1 SGHAT, CDR2 FQNNGV. CDR3 DNA sequence: TGTGCCAGCAGCTTAGAACGACAGGGGGACTCCTACGAGCAGTACTTC. Its protein product is CASSLERQGDSYEQYF.

Details on this clone: The junction differs from germline at one of its ends, possibly a read error. The chain joins TRBV7-9 to TRBJ2-5, with 9 nucleotides matching TRBD2. The CDR3 is made up of 12 amino acids. Germline loops: CDR1 SEHNR, CDR2 FQNEAQ (reference sequence). CDR3 bases: TGTGCCAGCAGCTTAAGTAGCGGGGGTTGGCACTTC. Its protein product is CASSLSSGGWHF.

The chain uses TRBV7-8 and TRBJ2-1; 10 bases align to TRBD1. CDR1 is SGHVS, CDR2 FQNEAQ, per germline. The CDR3 covers 19 residues. V trimming: 1 base; J trimming: 0 bases; junction bases outside the gene matches: 9. The CDR3 nucleotides read TGTGCCAGCAGCTTAGGGACAGGGGGAGTACCGAGCTCCTACAATGAGCAGTTCTTC. It encodes CASSLGTGGVPSSYNEQFF.

This chain joins TRBV9 and TRBJ2-7, with D possibly TRBD1 on 5 matching bases. Germline V CDR1 and CDR2: SGDLS, YYNGEE. V dropped 4 bases and J dropped 4 bases, with 21 bases sitting between them. This CDR3 has 16 amino acids. The CDR3 loop reads CASSPPASRGSYEQYF. CDR3 DNA: TGTGCCAGCAGCCCCCCTGCCTCAAGGGGCTCGTACGAGCAGTACTTC. The variable domain in full, completed from reference TRBV9 and TRBJ2-7, reads DSGVTQTPKHLITATGQRVTLRCSPRSGDLSVYWYQQSLDQGLQFLIQYYNGEERAKGNILERFSAQQFPDLHSELNLSSLELGDSALYFCASSPPASRGSYEQYFGPGTRLTVT.

The rearrangement uses TRBV7-9 and TRBJ2-1, with 12 bases lining up with TRBD2. Germline V CDR1 and CDR2: SEHNR, FQNEAQ (reference sequence). J lost 0 bases, V lost 5 bases, and 8 bases had no gene match. CDR3 length equals 18 residues. In nucleotides, the CDR3 is TGTGCCAGCAGCGGAGGACTAGCGGGGTGGAGCTCCTACAATGAGCAGTTCTTC. Amino acid sequence: CASSGGLAGWSSYNEQFF.

The gene calls are TRBV7-9 and TRBJ2-3; D is possibly TRBD2 (5 bases). The CDR3 sequence is 14 residues long. Germline assignment: CDR1 SEHNR and CDR2 FQNEAQ (reference sequence). Trimming pared 5 bases from V and 4 bases from J, leaving 13 bases between. CDR3 amino acids: CASSPSPGADTQYF. As DNA, the CDR3 is TGTGCCAGCAGCCCTAGCCCCGGGGCAGATACGCAGTATTTT.

The chain recombines TRBV15 with TRBJ2-5; D is ambiguous. The J call is uncertain, as TRBJ2-7 better fits the DNA end. The length of the CDR3 is 13 residues. Germline V gene sequence: CDR1 LNHNV, CDR2 YYDKDF (reference sequence). The CDR3 nucleotides are TGTGCCACCAGCAGAGATAACGACTACGAGCAGTACTTC. Translation: CATSRDNDYEQYF.

CDR3 loop: CASSRGGGTYEQYF. The CDR3 DNA follows: TGTGCCAGCAGCCGTGGGGGGGGCACCTACGAGCAGTACTTC. This chain uses TRBV11-2 with TRBJ2-7, with D perhaps TRBD2 (7 bases). The V end was cut by 5 bases, the J end by 2 bases, with 13 bases between. Germline values: CDR1 SGHAT, CDR2 FQNNGV. The CDR3 contains 14 residues.

This clone was counted a single time. The V call is TRBV5-4, the J call TRBJ1-1; D unresolved. V was pared by 4 bases and J by 1 base, with 8 bases between. The CDR3 is 13 amino acids. Per germline, CDR1 SGHNT and CDR2 YYREEE (reference sequence). The CDR3 loop reads CASSTEANTEAFF. The CDR3, as DNA: TGTGCCAGCAGCACCGAGGCGAACACTGAAGCTTTCTTT.

The chain uses TRBV5-1 and TRBJ1-1, with D possibly being TRBD1 (6 bases). The germline gives CDR1 SGHRS, CDR2 YFSETQ. V was cut by 2 bases and J by 5 bases, with 13 bases left in between. The CDR3 sequence is 14 residues long. The CDR3 DNA follows: TGCGCCAGCAGCTTAGCAGGGGAGTGGACTGAAGCTTTCTTT. It translates to CASSLAGEWTEAFF.

The chain uses TRBV2 and TRBJ1-2, with D possibly TRBD1 on 5 matching bases. The CDR3 totals 13 residues. Looked up from germline, CDR1 is SNHLY and CDR2 is FYNNEI. The germline V and J ends were trimmed by 8 bases and 4 bases, with 14 bases remaining between them. CDR3 in DNA: TGTGCCAGCGGGGGGGAGCGCACCTATGGCTACACCTTC. Residues: CASGGERTYGYTF.

The chain couples TRBV14 to TRBJ2-7; no firm D call. The V gene lost 5 bases and the J gene lost 7 bases, with 12 bases spanning the gap. Germline V gives CDR1 SGHDN, CDR2 FVKESK. This CDR3 spans 12 amino acids. CDR3 sequence: CASSYPLGEQYF. Written as DNA, the CDR3 is TGTGCCAGCAGCTACCCCCTGGGAGAGCAGTACTTC.